The 4 T cell receptor beta chains in this list originate from one sample, sequenced in a study of blood T cell repertoires in COVID-19. Produced via immunoSEQ multiplex PCR; TCRdb's table is partial and in-frame only. Found here are about 74,000 clones, roughly four fifths of them singletons; the top ten hold approximately 35%. Sequencing was done on a sample of peripheral blood. Source of these receptors: a man between 65 and 85 years old with acute or convalescent COVID-19.

This chain joins TRBV5-1 and TRBJ2-5; possibly TRBD2 for D (5 bases). V lost 0 bases, J lost 5 bases, and 11 bases lay in between. The length of the CDR3 is 14 residues. Germline V CDR1 and CDR2: SGHRS, YFSETQ. CDR3 nucleotide sequence: TGCGCCAGCAGCTTGGCCCGGGGTAGGGAGACCCAGTACTTC. The encoded protein is CASSLARGRETQYF. Full variable domain (missing parts from reference TRBV5-1 and TRBJ2-5): KAGVTQTPRYLIKTRGQQVTLSCSPISGHRSVSWYQQTPGQGLQFLFEYFSETQRNKGNFPGRFSGRQFSNSRSEMNVSTLELGDSALYLCASSLARGRETQYFGPGTRLLVL.

The chain combines TRBV19 with TRBJ1-1; D remains ambiguous. The length of the CDR3 is 14 residues. Germline V gives CDR1 LNHDA, CDR2 SQIVND (reference sequence). Trimming removed 6 bases from V and 3 bases from J, with 14 bases in between. CDR3 sequence: CASSYRTRDTEAFF. The CDR3 nucleotides are TGTGCCAGTAGCTACAGAACCCGAGACACTGAAGCTTTCTTT.

The chain recombines TRBV9 with TRBJ1-1; D is perhaps TRBD1 (6 bases). V lost 4 bases, J lost 0 bases, and 10 bases lay in between. The CDR3 extends over 14 amino acids. Looked up from germline, CDR1 is SGDLS and CDR2 is YYNGEE. The DNA of the CDR3 is TGTGCCAGCAGCCTCCGGGACATGAACACTGAAGCTTTCTTT. It codes for CASSLRDMNTEAFF.

The rearrangement links TRBV27 to TRBJ2-3; 9 bases are shared with TRBD2. This CDR3 comprises 15 residues. The germline V gene encodes CDR1 MNHEY and CDR2 SMNVEV (reference sequence). J lost 5 bases, V lost 7 bases, and 10 bases had no gene match. CDR3 DNA sequence: TGTGCCAGCAATAAACCGGGACTAGCTAAAGATACGCAGTATTTT. It encodes CASNKPGLAKDTQYF.